A selection of T cell receptor beta chains follows, all from one sample in a study of blood T cell repertoires in COVID-19. The method was immunoSEQ multiplex PCR; TCRdb's version includes in-frame clones alone and lacks a portion of them. This sample has some 450,000 clones, with around 90% found just once. The sequencing sample was made of peripheral blood. Receptors were obtained from a young man with COVID-19, enrolled during active disease. Each CDR3 is given with its conserved first and last residue. The order of the fields is J gene, D gene, clone size, V gene, CDR3 protein, CDR3 DNA. A D gene is named only where the DNA matches it firmly. Size tells how often a clone was seen (once, few, many) or the class of an expanded clone, and some rows leave it out.

j_call: TRBJ1-5
d_call: TRBD1
clone_size: .
v_call: TRBV15
cdr3_aa: CATSRWNRGLNQPQHF
cdr3_nt: TGTGCCACCAGCAGATGGAACAGGGGACTCAATCAGCCCCAGCATTTT

j_call: TRBJ2-7
d_call: .
clone_size: .
v_call: TRBV2
cdr3_aa: CASSEYPGRHYEQYF
cdr3_nt: TGTGCCAGCAGTGAATATCCAGGGCGTCACTACGAGCAGTACTTC

j_call: TRBJ2-1
d_call: .
clone_size: .
v_call: TRBV5-1
cdr3_aa: CASSLDGPYNEQFF
cdr3_nt: TGCGCCAGCAGCTTGGACGGTCCATACAATGAGCAGTTCTTC

j_call: TRBJ2-3
d_call: TRBD1
clone_size: .
v_call: TRBV28
cdr3_aa: CASSPIWGTGATDTQYF
cdr3_nt: TGTGCCAGCAGTCCCATATGGGGGACAGGAGCCACAGATACGCAGTATTTT

j_call: TRBJ1-1
d_call: TRBD1
clone_size: .
v_call: TRBV11-2
cdr3_aa: CASSLRPTGTTEAFF
cdr3_nt: TGTGCCAGCAGCTTAAGACCGACAGGGACCACTGAAGCTTTCTTT

j_call: TRBJ2-1
d_call: TRBD1
clone_size: .
v_call: TRBV11-3
cdr3_aa: CASSSLTGTGVYSNNEQFF
cdr3_nt: TGTGCCAGCAGCTCCCTGACCGGGACAGGGGTCTATAGTAACAATGAGCAGTTCTTC

j_call: TRBJ2-7
d_call: .
clone_size: .
v_call: TRBV27
cdr3_aa: CASSPAGFSYEQYF
cdr3_nt: TGTGCCAGCAGTCCTGCGGGATTCTCCTACGAGCAGTACTTC

j_call: TRBJ2-5
d_call: TRBD1
clone_size: .
v_call: TRBV29-1
cdr3_aa: CSAPVIDRARGETQYF
cdr3_nt: TGCAGCGCACCCGTGATTGACAGGGCTCGGGGAGAGACCCAGTACTTC

j_call: TRBJ2-7
d_call: TRBD1
clone_size: .
v_call: TRBV6-5
cdr3_aa: CASRTTGFLYEQYF
cdr3_nt: TGTGCCAGCAGGACGACAGGGTTTTTATACGAGCAGTACTTC

j_call: TRBJ2-7
d_call: .
clone_size: once
v_call: TRBV6-2/TRBV6-3
cdr3_aa: CASSYDLLGRSEQYF
cdr3_nt: TGTGCCAGCAGTTACGATTTGCTGGGTCGGAGCGAGCAGTACTTC

j_call: TRBJ2-1
d_call: TRBD2
clone_size: .
v_call: TRBV7-9
cdr3_aa: CASRGGTYNEQFF
cdr3_nt: TGTGCCAGCCGGGGGGGTACCTACAATGAGCAGTTCTTC

j_call: TRBJ2-5
d_call: .
clone_size: .
v_call: TRBV7-9
cdr3_aa: CASSLGAGIGETQYF
cdr3_nt: TGTGCCAGCAGCTTAGGGGCAGGGATAGGGGAGACCCAGTACTTC

j_call: TRBJ2-1
d_call: .
clone_size: once
v_call: TRBV14
cdr3_aa: CASSQRWSEQFF
cdr3_nt: TGTGCCAGCAGCCAACGGTGGTCTGAGCAGTTCTTC

j_call: TRBJ2-1
d_call: .
clone_size: .
v_call: TRBV11-3
cdr3_aa: CASSLVLQVVLNNEQFF
cdr3_nt: TGTGCCAGCAGCTTAGTTTTACAGGTAGTCCTTAACAATGAGCAGTTCTTC

j_call: TRBJ2-1
d_call: TRBD2
clone_size: once
v_call: TRBV25-1
cdr3_aa: CASSDIGTSGIGNEQFF
cdr3_nt: TGTGCCAGCAGTGATATTGGGACTAGCGGGATTGGCAATGAGCAGTTCTTC

j_call: TRBJ1-4
d_call: .
clone_size: .
v_call: TRBV11-2
cdr3_aa: CASSLPSRNEKLFF
cdr3_nt: TGTGCCAGCAGCTTACCTTCCAGGAATGAAAAACTGTTTTTT

j_call: TRBJ1-5
d_call: TRBD1
clone_size: .
v_call: TRBV19
cdr3_aa: CASRLGQGYQQPQHF
cdr3_nt: TGTGCCAGTAGACTCGGACAGGGGTACCAACAGCCCCAGCATTTT

j_call: TRBJ1-2
d_call: TRBD1
clone_size: .
v_call: TRBV27
cdr3_aa: CASSSPGQDSSGYTF
cdr3_nt: TGTGCCAGCAGTTCTCCGGGACAGGACTCCTCTGGCTACACCTTC

j_call: TRBJ2-5
d_call: .
clone_size: .
v_call: TRBV5-1
cdr3_aa: CASSLKGQETQYF
cdr3_nt: TGCGCCAGCAGCTTGAAGGGGCAAGAGACCCAGTACTTC

j_call: TRBJ2-7
d_call: TRBD1
clone_size: few
v_call: TRBV18
cdr3_aa: CASSSTTTGVGEQYF
cdr3_nt: TGTGCCAGCTCATCAACGACAACAGGGGTGGGCGAGCAGTACTTC

j_call: TRBJ2-1
d_call: .
clone_size: .
v_call: TRBV7-3
cdr3_aa: CASSLKPSSYNEQFF
cdr3_nt: TGTGCCAGCAGCTTAAAACCTAGCTCCTACAATGAGCAGTTCTTC

j_call: TRBJ2-7
d_call: TRBD2
clone_size: .
v_call: TRBV6-6
cdr3_aa: CASSPEGASGKTYEQYF
cdr3_nt: TGTGCCAGCAGTCCCGAGGGGGCTAGCGGGAAAACCTACGAGCAGTACTTC

j_call: TRBJ2-7
d_call: .
clone_size: .
v_call: TRBV11-2
cdr3_aa: CASSLDVGQYEQYF
cdr3_nt: TGTGCCAGCAGCTTAGACGTGGGGCAATACGAGCAGTACTTC

j_call: TRBJ2-1
d_call: .
clone_size: .
v_call: TRBV9
cdr3_aa: CASSVDLNYNEQFF
cdr3_nt: TGTGCCAGCAGCGTAGACTTAAATTACAATGAGCAGTTCTTC

j_call: TRBJ2-5
d_call: .
clone_size: .
v_call: TRBV4-1
cdr3_aa: CASSQGQVSQETQYF
cdr3_nt: TGCGCCAGCAGCCAAGGACAGGTCTCCCAAGAGACCCAGTACTTC

j_call: TRBJ2-5
d_call: TRBD2
clone_size: .
v_call: TRBV24-1
cdr3_aa: CATSEPDRRTSQETQYF
cdr3_nt: TGTGCCACCAGTGAGCCTGACAGACGGACTAGCCAAGAGACCCAGTACTTC

j_call: TRBJ2-4
d_call: TRBD2
clone_size: once
v_call: TRBV11-3
cdr3_aa: CASSFRTSGDKNIQYF
cdr3_nt: TGTGCCAGCAGCTTTAGGACTAGCGGGGACAAAAACATTCAGTACTTC

j_call: TRBJ2-6
d_call: TRBD2
clone_size: once
v_call: TRBV7-9
cdr3_aa: CASSFSGGRAGANVLTF
cdr3_nt: TGTGCCAGCAGCTTCAGCGGGGGTCGGGCTGGGGCCAACGTCCTGACTTTC

j_call: TRBJ2-1
d_call: TRBD2
clone_size: .
v_call: TRBV18
cdr3_aa: CASSPASGSQFF
cdr3_nt: TGTGCCAGCTCTCCCGCTAGCGGGAGCCAGTTCTTC

j_call: TRBJ1-4
d_call: .
clone_size: .
v_call: TRBV29-1
cdr3_aa: CSVHTHSATNEKLFF
cdr3_nt: TGCAGCGTTCATACTCACAGTGCAACTAATGAAAAACTGTTTTTT

j_call: TRBJ2-7
d_call: TRBD1
clone_size: .
v_call: TRBV11-3
cdr3_aa: CASSKRDRNYEQYF
cdr3_nt: TGTGCCAGCAGCAAACGGGACAGAAACTACGAGCAGTACTTC

j_call: TRBJ1-6
d_call: .
clone_size: .
v_call: TRBV6-1
cdr3_aa: CASSETPVVNNSPLHF
cdr3_nt: TGTGCCAGCAGTGAGACACCGGTAGTCAATAATTCACCCCTCCACTTT

j_call: TRBJ1-3
d_call: .
clone_size: .
v_call: TRBV6-2/TRBV6-3
cdr3_aa: CASSYQGSGNTIYF
cdr3_nt: TGTGCCAGCAGTTACCAGGGATCTGGAAACACCATATATTTT

j_call: TRBJ2-2
d_call: TRBD2
clone_size: .
v_call: TRBV19
cdr3_aa: CASSWGRAGELFF
cdr3_nt: TGTGCCAGTAGTTGGGGGAGGGCCGGGGAGCTGTTTTTT

j_call: TRBJ1-4
d_call: .
clone_size: once
v_call: TRBV15
cdr3_aa: CATSRVPVATNEKLFF
cdr3_nt: TGTGCCACCAGCAGAGTACCGGTTGCAACTAATGAAAAACTGTTTTTT

j_call: TRBJ1-5
d_call: .
clone_size: .
v_call: TRBV21-1
cdr3_aa: CASSKERDLVGQPQHF
cdr3_nt: TGTGCCAGCAGCAAAGAGAGGGACTTAGTAGGACAGCCCCAGCATTTT

j_call: TRBJ2-1
d_call: TRBD2
clone_size: .
v_call: TRBV20-1
cdr3_aa: CSASWARRGASSYNEQFF
cdr3_nt: TGCAGTGCTAGTTGGGCTAGGCGGGGGGCTTCTTCCTACAATGAGCAGTTCTTC

j_call: TRBJ1-5
d_call: .
clone_size: .
v_call: TRBV7-2
cdr3_aa: CASSLEVAGQPQHF
cdr3_nt: TGTGCCAGCAGCTTAGAGGTGGCAGGCCAGCCCCAGCATTTT

j_call: TRBJ2-5
d_call: .
clone_size: .
v_call: TRBV7-9
cdr3_aa: CASSLPMIQETQYF
cdr3_nt: TGTGCCAGCAGCCTGCCTATGATTCAAGAGACCCAGTACTTC

j_call: TRBJ2-4
d_call: .
clone_size: few
v_call: TRBV12-3/TRBV12-4
cdr3_aa: CASSYHSADIQYF
cdr3_nt: TGTGCCAGCAGTTACCATAGTGCGGACATTCAGTACTTC

j_call: TRBJ2-3
d_call: .
clone_size: .
v_call: TRBV3-1/TRBV3-2
cdr3_aa: CASSQDRTGGADTQYF
cdr3_nt: TGTGCCAGCAGCCAAGATCGGACAGGCGGGGCAGATACGCAGTATTTT

j_call: TRBJ2-3
d_call: .
clone_size: .
v_call: TRBV28
cdr3_aa: CASSLLTSPDDTQYF
cdr3_nt: TGTGCCAGCAGTTTACTTACTAGCCCCGACGATACGCAGTATTTT

j_call: TRBJ1-4
d_call: TRBD1
clone_size: .
v_call: TRBV24-1
cdr3_aa: CATSEGTGTNEKLFF
cdr3_nt: TGTGCCACCAGTGAGGGGACAGGGACTAATGAAAAACTGTTTTTT

j_call: TRBJ2-1
d_call: TRBD2
clone_size: .
v_call: TRBV15
cdr3_aa: CATSTGEGFEQFF
cdr3_nt: TGTGCCACCAGCACCGGGGAGGGCTTTGAGCAGTTCTTC

j_call: TRBJ1-2
d_call: TRBD1
clone_size: .
v_call: TRBV12-3/TRBV12-4
cdr3_aa: CASSEGTGAGYTF
cdr3_nt: TGTGCCAGCAGTGAAGGGACAGGGGCTGGCTACACCTTC

j_call: TRBJ2-1
d_call: TRBD2
clone_size: .
v_call: TRBV19
cdr3_aa: CASSPTPETSGRNEQFF
cdr3_nt: TGTGCCAGTAGCCCAACCCCGGAGACTAGCGGGAGGAATGAGCAGTTCTTC

j_call: TRBJ2-1
d_call: .
clone_size: .
v_call: TRBV7-3
cdr3_aa: CASSLLHDGEDNEQFF
cdr3_nt: TGTGCCAGCAGCTTACTCCACGACGGGGAGGACAATGAGCAGTTCTTC

j_call: TRBJ2-5
d_call: .
clone_size: .
v_call: TRBV2
cdr3_aa: CASSAEALGTQYF
cdr3_nt: TGTGCCAGCAGTGCCGAGGCCCTCGGGACCCAGTACTTC

j_call: TRBJ2-7
d_call: .
clone_size: .
v_call: TRBV9
cdr3_aa: CASSVGVATYEQYF
cdr3_nt: TGTGCCAGCAGCGTAGGAGTAGCGACCTACGAGCAGTACTTC

j_call: TRBJ2-2
d_call: .
clone_size: .
v_call: TRBV2
cdr3_aa: CASRETGELFF
cdr3_nt: TGTGCCAGCAGGGAGACCGGGGAGCTGTTTTTT

j_call: TRBJ2-7
d_call: .
clone_size: .
v_call: TRBV11-2
cdr3_aa: CASSLIRDEQYF
cdr3_nt: TGTGCCAGCAGCTTAATACGCGACGAGCAGTACTTC

j_call: TRBJ2-2
d_call: TRBD1
clone_size: .
v_call: TRBV18
cdr3_aa: CASSPSRDSGELFF
cdr3_nt: TGTGCCAGCTCACCATCCAGGGACAGCGGGGAGCTGTTTTTT

j_call: TRBJ2-4
d_call: .
clone_size: once
v_call: TRBV3-1/TRBV3-2
cdr3_aa: CASSPDWRAPKNIQYF
cdr3_nt: TGTGCCAGCAGCCCCGACTGGCGGGCTCCTAAGAACATTCAGTACTTC

j_call: TRBJ2-5
d_call: TRBD2
clone_size: .
v_call: TRBV3-1/TRBV3-2
cdr3_aa: CASSPTSGVLGTQYF
cdr3_nt: TGTGCCAGCAGCCCTACTAGCGGGGTCCTTGGGACCCAGTACTTC